A single sample is the source of the 26 T cell receptor beta chains below, sequenced in a study of T cell repertoires in cytomegalovirus infection (dated by TCRdb to about 2019). Sequenced using an Illumina HiSeq 1500. TCRdb itself trimmed the public reads at Q25 with fastp, ran MiXCR and retained productive beta chains. CDR3 protein sequences are deduplicated, and each keeps its most common genes and DNA. This sample comprises 170,000 or so distinct CDR3 sequences, roughly a sixth of them detected only once. Less than 25% of the sample comes from the top ten. Sequenced input: CD8+ T cells from PBMCs. These receptors were taken from a human donor in good health (CMV status not recorded). Some clones in this sample may be carry-over from other donors' samples.

This clonotype was seen at least ten times. The chain is built from TRBV7-2 and TRBJ2-5, with D perhaps matching TRBD1 or TRBD2 (6 bases each). Germline V gene data show CDR1 as SGHTA and CDR2 as FQGNSA. Trimming took 2 bases from V and 2 from J, leaving 12 bases between them. The CDR3 is 15 residues long. The CDR3 loop reads CASSLWGAGQETQYF. The CDR3 region has the DNA TGTGCCAGCAGCTTATGGGGGGCGGGTCAAGAGACCCAGTACTTC.

This clonotype was observed a few times. V usage is TRBV2 and J usage is TRBJ1-1, with D perhaps matching TRBD1 (5 bases). V was pared by 10 bases and J by 6 bases, with 21 bases between. The CDR3 has 14 residues. Germline assignment: CDR1 SNHLY and CDR2 FYNNEI. The DNA for the CDR3 is TGTGCCACCCCCGGAATCAGGGTGTTTCCTGAAGCTTTCTTT. As protein: CATPGIRVFPEAFF. The variable domain in full, with the rest retrieved from reference TRBV2 and TRBJ1-1, is EPEVTQTPSHQVTQMGQEVILRCVPISNHLYFYWYRQILGQKVEFLVSFYNNEISEKSEIFDDQFSVERPDGSNFTLKIRSTKLEDSAMYFCATPGIRVFPEAFFGQGTRLTVV.

V and J are TRBV20-1 and TRBJ1-6; D remains unclear. CDR3 size: 14 residues. Germline CDR1 reads DFQATT; CDR2 reads SNEGSKA (reference sequence). Trimming took 1 base from V and 8 from J, leaving 12 bases between them. The CDR3 DNA follows: TGCAGTGCTAGAGGTCAGGACGGCGATTCACCCCTCCACTTT. Protein product: CSARGQDGDSPLHF.

This clonotype was counted between two and nine times. A junction end diverges from the germline sequence, so it may reflect a read error. The rearrangement links TRBV7-9 to TRBJ2-1, with a tentative D call TRBD1 (6 bases). This CDR3 contains 15 residues. Germline V CDR1 and CDR2: SEHNR, FQNEAQ (reference sequence). DNA for the CDR3: TGTGCCAGCAGCTCACCCCGGGACACAAACAATGAGCAGTTATTC. It codes for CASSSPRDTNNEQLF.

This chain uses TRBV7-6 with TRBJ1-1; D unresolved. The CDR3 spans 16 residues. CDR1 is SGHVS and CDR2 is FNYEAQ in the germline V gene. Trimming took off 1 base at V and 0 bases at J, with 12 bases between the two ends. CDR3 in amino acids: CASSLVSLLLNTEAFF. The DNA of the CDR3 is TGTGCCAGCAGCTTAGTAAGTCTCCTATTGAACACTGAAGCTTTCTTT.

Here the CDR3 reads CASSLYDGDYNQPQHF. For the CDR3, the DNA is TGTGCCAGCAGCTTATATGACGGGGACTACAATCAGCCCCAGCATTTT. This chain connects TRBV7-6 to TRBJ1-5; maybe TRBD1 (5 bases). This CDR3 has 16 residues. Germline lookup yields CDR1 SGHVS and CDR2 FNYEAQ. The V end lost 2 bases, the J end lost 3 bases, and 14 bases lay between the germline ends.

The V call is TRBV28, the J call TRBJ1-5, with TRBD1 matching 12 bases. With 4 bases clipped from V and 7 bases from J, the junction kept 11 bases outside the gene matches. The CDR3 sequence is 17 residues long. From germline, CDR1 is MDHEN and CDR2 SYDVKM. CDR3 amino acids: CASSSFRGTGGEQPQHF. CDR3 in DNA: TGTGCCAGCAGTTCCTTCCGGGGGACAGGGGGCGAGCAGCCCCAGCATTTT.

The chain links TRBV29-1 to TRBJ2-7, with 10 bases fitting TRBD1. The CDR3 runs 13 residues. V lost 6 bases to trimming and J lost 5 bases; unmatched junction nucleotides: 7. Germline CDR1 and CDR2: SQVTM and ANQGSEA. DNA of the CDR3: TGCAGCGTGGTACCCGGGACAGGGGACGAGCAGTACTTC. This gives the protein CSVVPGTGDEQYF.

This clonotype was recorded many times. The gene calls are TRBV7-2 and TRBJ1-5; D call uncertain. Germline V CDR1 and CDR2: SGHTA, FQGNSA. The CDR3 has 14 residues. Deletions cut 3 bases from V and 0 bases from J, with 6 bases between. The CDR3 sequence: CASSLGFSNQPQHF. In DNA, the CDR3 is TGTGCCAGCAGCTTGGGATTTAGCAATCAGCCCCAGCATTTT.

The chain carries TRBV7-8 and TRBJ1-5; D is uncertain. Deletions cut 2 bases from V and 7 bases from J, with 15 bases between. The length of the CDR3 is 15 residues. Germline CDR1 is SGHVS and CDR2 is FQNEAQ. The CDR3 region has the DNA TGTGCCAGCAGCTTAAGATCGACGGTGTTGCAGCCCCAGCATTTT. Protein: CASSLRSTVLQPQHF.

This clonotype has only a few counts. The gene calls are TRBV28 and TRBJ2-1; perhaps TRBD2 as D (5 bases). The V end lost 8 bases, the J end lost 7 bases, and 18 bases lay between the germline ends. Germline CDR1 is MDHEN and CDR2 is SYDVKM. This CDR3 is built from 14 residues. The CDR3 DNA sequence: TGTGCCAGCTCCAAGGGCATAGCGAGGAATGAGCAGTTCTTC. Translated, it gives CASSKGIARNEQFF.

The gene calls are TRBV7-8 and TRBJ2-6; the D gene is possibly TRBD2 (5 bases). The CDR3 has 14 residues. V was clipped by 6 bases and J by 0 bases, with 6 bases between them. Germline values: CDR1 SGHVS, CDR2 FQNEAQ. The CDR3 DNA reads TGTGCCAGCAGAGGAGGCTCTGGGGCCAACGTCCTGACTTTC. Translated, it gives CASRGGSGANVLTF. Complete variable domain (other parts from reference TRBV7-8 and TRBJ2-6): GAGVSQSPRYKVAKRGQDVALRCDPISGHVSLFWYQQALGQGPEFLTYFQNEAQLDKSGLPSDRFFAERPEGSVSTLKIQRTQQEDSAVYLCASRGGSGANVLTFGAGSRLTVL.

This sequence joins TRBV7-9 and TRBJ1-1; D may be TRBD1 (5 bases). The CDR3 sequence is 13 residues long. Germline V CDR1 and CDR2: SEHNR, FQNEAQ (reference sequence). Trimming removed 5 bases from V and 3 bases from J, with 10 bases in between. The DNA of the CDR3 is TGTGCCAGCAGCGGACGGGGGGACACTGAAGCTTTCTTT. This sequence encodes CASSGRGDTEAFF.

V is TRBV4-3 and J is TRBJ2-7; 11 nucleotides match TRBD1. Trimming took 1 base from V and 0 from J; bases not matched to a gene: 2. Germline V lookup: CDR1 LGHNA, CDR2 YSLEER. This CDR3 is built from 16 residues. CDR3 sequence (DNA): TGCGCCAGCAGCCAAGGGACAGGGGGCCCCTCCTACGAGCAGTACTTC. It codes for CASSQGTGGPSYEQYF.

The chain combines TRBV5-4 with TRBJ1-4; TRBD1 agrees at 8 bases. The CDR3 runs 15 residues. Germline V gives CDR1 SGHNT, CDR2 YYREEE (reference sequence). J lost 5 bases, V lost 2 bases, and 5 bases had no gene match. CDR3 nucleotides: TGTGCCAGCAGCTTTGAGGGACAGGAAAATGAAAAACTGTTTTTT. Translating gives CASSFEGQENEKLFF.

The chain joins TRBV7-6 to TRBJ2-5; D is tentatively TRBD1 or TRBD2 (5 bases each). Germline V gene lookup returns CDR1 SGHVS and CDR2 FNYEAQ. Trimming shortened V by 2 bases and J by 5 bases, and 9 bases separated the two germline ends. The CDR3 consists of 13 residues. DNA for the CDR3: TGTGCCAGCAGCTTACGGGGCTCGGAGACCCAGTACTTC. Amino acid sequence: CASSLRGSETQYF. The full variable domain, in which reference TRBV7-6 and TRBJ2-5 provide the parts outside the CDR3, is GAGVSQSPRYKVTKRGQDVALRCDPISGHVSLYWYRQALGQGPEFLTYFNYEAQQDKSGLPNDRFSAERPEGSISTLTIQRTEQRDSAMYRCASSLRGSETQYFGPGTRLLVL.

The chain combines TRBV10-2 with TRBJ1-4; a possible D gene is TRBD1 (5 bases). Germline V gene sequence: CDR1 WSHSY, CDR2 SAAADI. Trimming cost V 2 bases and J 13 bases, with 11 bases left between them. The CDR3 is 12 residues long. In DNA form, the CDR3 reads TGCGCCAGCAGTGAGGGGGCCCTTGGACTGTTTTTT. Its protein product is CASSEGALGLFF.

This clonotype was observed a handful of times. V is TRBV28 and J is TRBJ2-1, with TRBD1 matching 7 bases. This CDR3 has 16 amino acids. The J segment lost 3 bases and the V segment lost 1 base, leaving 6 bases of the junction unmatched. In germline, CDR1 is MDHEN, CDR2 SYDVKM. CDR3 amino acids: CASSLFGTDFYNEQFF. CDR3 DNA: TGTGCCAGCAGTTTATTTGGGACAGATTTCTACAATGAGCAGTTCTTC.

This clonotype turned up a few times. The chain carries TRBV6-5 and TRBJ1-1; D gene uncertain. The V end was cut by 0 bases, the J end by 1 base, with 3 bases between. Per germline, CDR1 MNHEY and CDR2 SVGAGI. This CDR3 comprises 13 residues. The CDR3, as DNA: TGTGCCAGCAGTTACTCCCAGAACACTGAAGCTTTCTTT. It translates to CASSYSQNTEAFF.

This clonotype appeared a few times. V is TRBV7-9 and J is TRBJ1-5; D perhaps matches TRBD1 (6 bases). Germline V gene sequence: CDR1 SEHNR, CDR2 FQNEAQ (reference sequence). Trimming left V 5 bases short and J 2 bases short, with 16 bases between. The CDR3 length is 16 residues. This chain's CDR3 is CASSGQSTFGNQPQHF. CDR3 bases: TGTGCCAGCAGCGGACAGAGTACCTTCGGCAATCAGCCCCAGCATTTT.

The chain employs TRBV6-6 and TRBJ2-1; tentatively, D is TRBD1 (6 bases). CDR3 length: 17 residues. Trimming removed 0 bases from V and 9 bases from J, with 21 bases in between. Germline assignment: CDR1 MNHNY and CDR2 SVGAGI (reference sequence). The CDR3: CASSYSPTGTPSVEQFF. In DNA, the CDR3 is TGTGCCAGCAGTTACTCTCCCACCGGGACACCGAGCGTTGAGCAGTTCTTC.

This clonotype was counted a few times. The V and J genes are TRBV7-9 and TRBJ1-5; 11 bases fit TRBD1. The J segment lost 6 bases and the V segment lost 5 bases, leaving 6 bases of the junction unmatched. Germline values: CDR1 SEHNR, CDR2 FQNEAQ (reference sequence). This CDR3 is built from 15 residues. The CDR3 DNA is TGTGCCAGCAGCACGGACAGGGGGCTTGGTCAGCCCCAGCATTTT. Amino acid sequence: CASSTDRGLGQPQHF.

The genes are TRBV2 and TRBJ2-2; 8 bases are a match to TRBD1. The CDR3 contains 15 residues. J gave up 2 bases and V 7 bases, and 6 bases lay outside the gene matches. CDR1 and CDR2 (germline): SNHLY, FYNNEI. The chain's CDR3 is CASIRTGKNTGELFF. In DNA form, the CDR3 reads TGTGCCAGCATTCGGACAGGGAAAAACACCGGGGAGCTGTTTTTT.

The chain is built from TRBV5-1 and TRBJ2-1, with a tentative D call TRBD1 (5 bases). Germline CDR1 and CDR2: SGHRS and YFSETQ. CDR3 length: 14 amino acids. The V gene lost 3 bases and the J gene lost 9 bases, with 16 bases spanning the gap. The CDR3 nucleotides are TGCGCCAGCAGCTCGAACCAAATTAGGGGTGAGCAGTTCTTC. The encoded protein is CASSSNQIRGEQFF. The full variable domain, completed using reference TRBV5-1 and TRBJ2-1, is KAGVTQTPRYLIKTRGQQVTLSCSPISGHRSVSWYQQTPGQGLQFLFEYFSETQRNKGNFPGRFSGRQFSNSRSEMNVSTLELGDSALYLCASSSNQIRGEQFFGPGTRLTVL.

The V call is TRBV10-2, the J call TRBJ2-6, with 9 bases identical to TRBD2. V trimming: 10 bases; J trimming: 0 bases; junction bases outside the gene matches: 7. CDR3 length: 16 residues. The V gene's germline CDR1 is WSHSY and CDR2 SAAADI. Here the CDR3 reads CAIRLAGASGANVLTF. In nucleotides, the CDR3 is TGCGCCATCAGATTAGCGGGGGCCTCTGGGGCCAACGTCCTGACTTTC.

This clonotype was observed a few times. This chain connects TRBV27 to TRBJ2-7; D is perhaps TRBD2 (8 bases). The CDR3 covers 15 residues. Germline V gene data show CDR1 as MNHEY and CDR2 as SMNVEV (reference sequence). Trimming cost V 8 bases and J 3 bases, with 20 bases left between them. CDR3: CASATGGTAGYEQYF. CDR3 DNA: TGTGCCAGCGCTACGGGGGGGACAGCTGGCTACGAGCAGTACTTC.